This section outlines one T cell receptor beta chain sequence together with its context. Per the original methods: Nucleated cell counts were estimated from reference gene primer amplification. Clones were sequenced by immunoSEQ multiplex PCR, and TCRdb holds only the in-frame ones, with some missing. V and J calls plus clone size are reproduced from that table; the DNA served to infer D and trimming. The data show about 180,000 clones, with about 81% seen just once and 12% held by the top ten. The germline V gene encodes CDR1 SEHNR and CDR2 FQNEAQ (reference sequence). This CDR3 contains 16 residues. Trimming took 2 bases from V and 0 from J, leaving 13 bases between them. It was during active infection that Seattle patients were enrolled and then longitudinally followed. The sample is drawn from a study of blood T cell repertoires in COVID-19. Turning to the study itself: Donors in the United States, Italy and Spain gave samples during acute or convalescent COVID-19. Sources were T cells, B-cell-depleted T cells, or PBMCs; the material itself was cDNA or gDNA.

J is TRBJ2-5 and V is TRBV7-9; D may be TRBD2 (6 bases). This TCR was recovered from a woman older than 75 with COVID-19, enrolled during active disease. Specimen: peripheral blood. The CDR3 loop is CASSLTPTSYQETQYF. The CDR3 coding sequence is TGTGCCAGCAGCTTAACCCCGACTAGTTACCAAGAGACCCAGTACTTC.